The rows below give T cell receptor beta chains drawn from one sample of a study of cytomegalovirus exposure and HLA in healthy donors. This table comes from immunoSEQ multiplex PCR, and its TCRdb copy is limited to in-frame clones, with some not included. The sample has some 200,000 clones, around 83% seen once. The sequencing input was PBMCs. Every receptor here comes from a woman aged 25 to 45 in good health and CMV-seropositive. The CDR3 runs from the conserved cysteine through the conserved F or W. A D gene is named only where the DNA matches it firmly. Rows give clone size only sometimes, using once, few, many, or a class for an expanded clone.

D	V	J	size	CDR3	DNA
TRBD1	TRBV28	TRBJ2-7	once	CASSLLTGGHYEQYF	TGTGCCAGCAGTTTATTGACAGGGGGCCACTACGAGCAGTACTTC
TRBD2	TRBV25-1	TRBJ2-1	-	CASSEFGRVGEQFF	TGTGCCAGCAGTGAATTCGGGAGGGTTGGGGAGCAGTTCTTC
-	TRBV7-8	TRBJ2-1	-	CASSVTAGQTYNEQFF	TGTGCCAGCAGCGTAACGGCGGGACAGACCTACAATGAGCAGTTCTTC
-	TRBV19	TRBJ1-5	few	CASSMGKIPQHF	TGTGCCAGTAGTATGGGCAAGATCCCCCAGCATTTT
-	TRBV18	TRBJ1-1	-	CASSFSYTEAFF	TGTGCCAGCTCATTTTCCTACACTGAAGCTTTCTTT
-	TRBV2	TRBJ1-4	once	CASSDNGRPNEKLFF	TGTGCCAGCAGTGACAATGGCAGGCCAAATGAAAAACTGTTTTTT
TRBD1	TRBV5-6	TRBJ1-1	-	CASSLASTGGAGEAFF	TGTGCCAGCAGCTTGGCTTCGACAGGGGGCGCAGGGGAGGCTTTCTTT
TRBD1	TRBV5-1	TRBJ2-7	-	CASTTRQGEVYEQYF	TGCGCCAGCACCACGCGACAGGGGGAGGTCTACGAGCAGTACTTC
TRBD1	TRBV19	TRBJ1-3	-	CASSRDSTSGNTIYF	TGTGCCAGTAGTAGGGACAGCACCTCTGGAAACACCATATATTTT
-	TRBV28	TRBJ2-7	-	CASSFARSEQYF	TGTGCCAGCAGTTTCGCTAGGTCCGAGCAGTACTTC
TRBD2	TRBV27	TRBJ2-1	-	CASRDYSGTKGWNEQFF	TGTGCCAGCAGGGACTATAGCGGGACCAAAGGGTGGAATGAGCAGTTCTTC
TRBD1	TRBV2	TRBJ2-7	-	CASSQTGFLYEQYF	TGTGCCAGCAGTCAGACAGGGTTCCTCTACGAGCAGTACTTC
TRBD1	TRBV6-1	TRBJ1-5	-	CASLITGQHHQPQHF	TGTGCCAGCCTTATTACGGGACAGCACCATCAGCCCCAGCATTTT
-	TRBV28	TRBJ2-2	few	CASSWGGRNTGELFF	TGTGCCAGCAGTTGGGGAGGACGGAACACCGGGGAGCTGTTTTTT
TRBD2	TRBV4-2	TRBJ2-2	-	CASSQGLAGGNTGELFF	TGTGCCAGCAGCCAAGGGTTAGCGGGAGGCAACACCGGGGAGCTGTTTTTT
-	TRBV6-6	TRBJ2-2	-	CASSYVQGGELFF	TGTGCCAGCAGTTACGTCCAGGGAGGGGAGCTGTTTTTT
-	TRBV15	TRBJ2-5	-	CATSRDPQGQETQYF	TGTGCCACCAGCAGAGATCCCCAGGGCCAAGAGACCCAGTACTTC
TRBD2	TRBV2	TRBJ2-1	-	CASSVERESNEQFF	TGTGCCAGCAGTGTCGAGCGGGAAAGCAATGAGCAGTTCTTC
TRBD1	TRBV11-3	TRBJ2-1	-	CASSRTRRDREGEQFF	TGTGCCAGCAGCCGCACTCGCCGGGACAGAGAAGGTGAGCAGTTCTTC
-	TRBV28	TRBJ2-1	-	CASSLGLQQFF	TGTGCCAGCAGTTTGGGACTCCAGCAGTTCTTC
-	TRBV27	TRBJ1-2	-	CASRTPEGGYTF	TGTGCCAGCAGAACCCCCGAGGGAGGCTACACCTTC
-	TRBV9	TRBJ2-6	-	CASSVEPRGQHSGANVLTF	TGTGCCAGCAGCGTAGAACCCAGGGGCCAACACTCTGGGGCCAACGTCCTGACTTTC